A selection of T cell receptor beta chains follows, all from one sample in a study of circulating tumor DNA in untreated peripheral T-cell lymphoma. Assay: immunoSEQ multiplex PCR; the TCRdb copy retains only in-frame clones and omits some. The repertoire holds about 10,000 clones, with under 80% as singletons. The sequenced sample consisted of tumor tissue. The source of these receptors is a human donor with peripheral T-cell lymphoma. Both conserved end residues are part of each CDR3. D genes are given only for firm matches. Expanded clones get a size class; other rows say once, few or many, or leave the size out.

j_call: TRBJ1-2; d_call: NA; clone_size: NA; v_call: TRBV6-8; cdr3_aa: CASSYPQVGSNYGYTF; cdr3_nt: TGTGCCAGCAGTTACCCCCAAGTTGGATCTAACTATGGCTACACCTTC
j_call: TRBJ1-3; d_call: NA; clone_size: few; v_call: TRBV29-1; cdr3_aa: CSVRPGSGNTIYF; cdr3_nt: TGCAGCGTTAGGCCCGGCTCTGGAAACACCATATATTTT
j_call: TRBJ1-6; d_call: NA; clone_size: NA; v_call: TRBV30; cdr3_aa: CAWTEGSYNSPLHF; cdr3_nt: TGTGCCTGGACTGAGGGCTCCTATAATTCACCCCTCCACTTT
j_call: TRBJ1-2; d_call: TRBD1; clone_size: NA; v_call: TRBV18; cdr3_aa: CASSPPGTGTNYGYTF; cdr3_nt: TGTGCCAGCTCACCACCCGGGACAGGGACTAACTATGGCTACACCTTC
j_call: TRBJ2-7; d_call: NA; clone_size: NA; v_call: TRBV6-8; cdr3_aa: CATTGQTYEQYF; cdr3_nt: TGTGCCACCACGGGGCAGACTTACGAGCAGTACTTC
j_call: TRBJ1-2; d_call: NA; clone_size: NA; v_call: TRBV30; cdr3_aa: CAWSVEGDYSYTF; cdr3_nt: TGTGCCTGGAGTGTGGAGGGAGATTATAGCTACACCTTC
j_call: TRBJ1-4; d_call: NA; clone_size: NA; v_call: TRBV11-3; cdr3_aa: CASSRPAPGINANEKLFF; cdr3_nt: TGTGCCAGCAGCCGACCGGCCCCAGGGATTAACGCTAATGAAAAACTGTTTTTT
j_call: TRBJ1-2; d_call: NA; clone_size: NA; v_call: TRBV19; cdr3_aa: CASSFTAMDYGYTF; cdr3_nt: TGTGCCAGTAGTTTTACGGCCATGGACTATGGCTACACCTTC
j_call: TRBJ1-3; d_call: NA; clone_size: NA; v_call: TRBV30; cdr3_aa: CAWSHGDTIYF; cdr3_nt: TGTGCCTGGAGTCACGGAGACACCATATATTTT
j_call: TRBJ2-1; d_call: NA; clone_size: NA; v_call: TRBV7-5; cdr3_aa: CASSHGGAQEDEQFF; cdr3_nt: TGTGCCAGCAGCCATGGGGGGGCTCAGGAGGATGAGCAGTTCTTC
j_call: TRBJ1-4; d_call: NA; clone_size: few; v_call: TRBV6-8; cdr3_aa: CASSGGSTTNEKLFF; cdr3_nt: TGTGCCAGCAGCGGAGGATCGACAACTAATGAAAAACTGTTTTTT
j_call: TRBJ1-4; d_call: TRBD1; clone_size: NA; v_call: TRBV6-8; cdr3_aa: CASSSQGAEKLFF; cdr3_nt: TGTGCCAGCAGTTCGCAGGGGGCTGAAAAACTGTTTTTT
j_call: TRBJ2-7; d_call: TRBD2; clone_size: NA; v_call: TRBV5-1; cdr3_aa: CASSLAPNGGAYEQYF; cdr3_nt: TGCGCCAGCAGCTTGGCCCCTAACGGGGGGGCCTACGAGCAGTACTTC
j_call: TRBJ1-4; d_call: TRBD1; clone_size: NA; v_call: TRBV19; cdr3_aa: CASSMRGPSEKLFF; cdr3_nt: TGTGCCAGTAGTATGAGGGGGCCGAGTGAAAAACTGTTTTTT
j_call: TRBJ2-7; d_call: TRBD2; clone_size: NA; v_call: TRBV28; cdr3_aa: CASGLAVDEQYF; cdr3_nt: TGTGCCAGCGGACTAGCCGTGGACGAGCAGTACTTC
j_call: TRBJ2-5; d_call: TRBD1; clone_size: NA; v_call: TRBV6-8; cdr3_aa: CASSYSGQGARKTQYF; cdr3_nt: TGTGCCAGCAGTTACTCGGGACAGGGGGCGAGAAAGACCCAGTACTTC
j_call: TRBJ2-5; d_call: NA; clone_size: NA; v_call: TRBV6-8; cdr3_aa: CASSYPAFAFYGQETQYF; cdr3_nt: TGTGCCAGCAGTTACCCCGCTTTTGCGTTCTACGGGCAAGAGACCCAGTACTTC
j_call: TRBJ2-1; d_call: TRBD1; clone_size: NA; v_call: TRBV28; cdr3_aa: CASSLLDRSSYNEQFF; cdr3_nt: TGTGCCAGCAGTTTATTGGACAGGAGCTCCTACAATGAGCAGTTCTTC
j_call: TRBJ2-6; d_call: NA; clone_size: few; v_call: TRBV6-8; cdr3_aa: CASPGGSGANVLTF; cdr3_nt: TGTGCCAGCCCAGGAGGCTCTGGGGCCAACGTCCTGACTTTC
j_call: TRBJ1-2; d_call: NA; clone_size: NA; v_call: TRBV11-3; cdr3_aa: CASSLVAPNYGYTF; cdr3_nt: TGTGCCAGCAGCTTGGTGGCACCTAACTATGGCTACACCTTC
j_call: TRBJ1-2; d_call: NA; clone_size: few; v_call: TRBV29-1; cdr3_aa: CSVGSYADNYGYTF; cdr3_nt: TGCAGCGTTGGTTCTTATGCGGACAACTATGGCTACACCTTC
j_call: TRBJ1-2; d_call: TRBD1; clone_size: NA; v_call: TRBV7-7; cdr3_aa: CASSPSGTGRGINYGYTF; cdr3_nt: TGTGCCAGCAGCCCCTCGGGGACAGGGAGGGGAATTAACTATGGCTACACCTTC
j_call: TRBJ1-1; d_call: TRBD1; clone_size: NA; v_call: TRBV29-1; cdr3_aa: CSVSGGTLSTEAFF; cdr3_nt: TGCAGCGTATCAGGGGGCACCTTGAGCACTGAAGCTTTCTTT
j_call: TRBJ1-2; d_call: NA; clone_size: NA; v_call: TRBV19; cdr3_aa: CASSIEKGRFDYTF; cdr3_nt: TGTGCCAGTAGTATAGAGAAGGGGCGGTTTGACTACACCTTC
j_call: TRBJ1-1; d_call: NA; clone_size: NA; v_call: TRBV10-2; cdr3_aa: CASRYQENTEAFF; cdr3_nt: TGCGCCAGCAGGTATCAGGAGAACACTGAAGCTTTCTTT
j_call: TRBJ1-2; d_call: NA; clone_size: once; v_call: TRBV6-8; cdr3_aa: CASSDLQGGYTF; cdr3_nt: TGTGCCAGCAGTGATTTACAGGGAGGCTACACCTTC
j_call: TRBJ1-1; d_call: NA; clone_size: once; v_call: TRBV6-4; cdr3_aa: CASSEYGTSNTEAFF; cdr3_nt: TGTGCCAGCAGTGAATACGGGACAAGCAACACTGAAGCTTTCTTT
j_call: TRBJ2-7; d_call: TRBD2; clone_size: NA; v_call: TRBV29-1; cdr3_aa: CSIYERGVTYEQYF; cdr3_nt: TGCAGCATCTATGAGCGGGGGGTTACCTACGAGCAGTACTTC
j_call: TRBJ2-2; d_call: NA; clone_size: NA; v_call: TRBV6-8; cdr3_aa: CASSYRSTGELFF; cdr3_nt: TGTGCCAGCAGTTATCGGAGCACCGGGGAGCTGTTTTTT
j_call: TRBJ2-7; d_call: TRBD1; clone_size: once; v_call: TRBV28; cdr3_aa: CASSHGTGAFYEQYF; cdr3_nt: TGTGCCAGCAGCCACGGGACAGGGGCCTTCTACGAGCAGTACTTC
j_call: TRBJ2-1; d_call: NA; clone_size: NA; v_call: TRBV5-1; cdr3_aa: CASSLAAGGPISYNEQFF; cdr3_nt: TGCGCCAGCAGCTTGGCCGCCGGGGGCCCTATCTCCTACAATGAGCAGTTCTTC
j_call: TRBJ2-7; d_call: NA; clone_size: NA; v_call: TRBV5-1; cdr3_aa: CASSLLPGRAWGEQYF; cdr3_nt: TGCGCCAGCAGCCTCCTCCCGGGACGGGCTTGGGGTGAGCAGTACTTC
j_call: TRBJ2-1; d_call: TRBD1; clone_size: NA; v_call: TRBV6-8; cdr3_aa: CASSFRQGYNEQFF; cdr3_nt: TGTGCCAGCAGTTTTAGACAGGGTTACAATGAGCAGTTCTTC
j_call: TRBJ2-7; d_call: TRBD1; clone_size: NA; v_call: TRBV5-1; cdr3_aa: CASSNRDRGYEQYF; cdr3_nt: TGCGCCAGCAGCAACCGGGACAGGGGATACGAGCAGTACTTC
j_call: TRBJ1-1; d_call: NA; clone_size: NA; v_call: TRBV9; cdr3_aa: CASSRFMNTEAFF; cdr3_nt: TGTGCCAGCAGCAGGTTCATGAACACTGAAGCTTTCTTT
j_call: TRBJ1-6; d_call: NA; clone_size: few; v_call: TRBV6-8; cdr3_aa: CASSLGQNSPLHF; cdr3_nt: TGTGCCAGCAGTCTCGGACAGAATTCACCCCTCCACTTT
j_call: TRBJ2-1; d_call: NA; clone_size: NA; v_call: TRBV19; cdr3_aa: CASSPEESLYNEQFF; cdr3_nt: TGTGCCAGTAGCCCAGAGGAGTCCCTCTACAATGAGCAGTTCTTC
j_call: TRBJ2-2; d_call: TRBD2; clone_size: NA; v_call: TRBV4-1; cdr3_aa: CASSPGVAGVGTGELFF; cdr3_nt: TGCGCCAGCAGCCCGGGGGTAGCGGGGGTGGGCACCGGGGAGCTGTTTTTT
j_call: TRBJ1-4; d_call: NA; clone_size: NA; v_call: TRBV11-3; cdr3_aa: CASSSDRSGKLSEKLFF; cdr3_nt: TGTGCCAGCAGCTCCGACAGGAGTGGGAAACTTAGTGAAAAACTGTTTTTT
j_call: TRBJ1-1; d_call: NA; clone_size: NA; v_call: TRBV18; cdr3_aa: CASSYTGTGTEAFF; cdr3_nt: TGTGCCAGCTCGTATACAGGGACGGGCACTGAAGCTTTCTTT
j_call: TRBJ2-2; d_call: NA; clone_size: once; v_call: TRBV14; cdr3_aa: CASSPWDGNTGELFF; cdr3_nt: TGTGCCAGCAGCCCCTGGGACGGAAACACCGGGGAGCTGTTTTTT
j_call: TRBJ1-4; d_call: NA; clone_size: few; v_call: TRBV25-1; cdr3_aa: CASSEYSGALWGEKLFF; cdr3_nt: TGTGCCAGCAGTGAATACAGCGGGGCCCTGTGGGGTGAAAAACTGTTTTTT
j_call: TRBJ1-2; d_call: NA; clone_size: NA; v_call: TRBV6-8; cdr3_aa: CASMAVGPGGYTF; cdr3_nt: TGTGCCAGCATGGCTGTTGGGCCGGGGGGCTACACCTTC
j_call: TRBJ1-1; d_call: NA; clone_size: NA; v_call: TRBV6-8; cdr3_aa: CASSYRAWNTEAFF; cdr3_nt: TGTGCCAGCAGTTACAGGGCTTGGAACACTGAAGCTTTCTTT
j_call: TRBJ2-1; d_call: TRBD1; clone_size: NA; v_call: TRBV6-8; cdr3_aa: CASSYRTGGKYNEQFF; cdr3_nt: TGTGCCAGCAGTTACAGGACAGGGGGGAAATACAATGAGCAGTTCTTC
j_call: TRBJ2-2; d_call: NA; clone_size: NA; v_call: TRBV1; cdr3_aa: CASSHAGANTGELFF; cdr3_nt: TGCGCCAGCAGCCATGCGGGCGCGAACACCGGGGAGCTGTTTTTT
j_call: TRBJ1-6; d_call: NA; clone_size: NA; v_call: TRBV28; cdr3_aa: CASSTAGINSPLHF; cdr3_nt: TGTGCCAGTTCAACAGCAGGGATCAATTCACCCCTCCACTTT
j_call: TRBJ2-7; d_call: NA; clone_size: NA; v_call: TRBV6-8; cdr3_aa: CASSYSSQYYEQYF; cdr3_nt: TGTGCCAGCAGTTACTCGAGCCAGTACTACGAGCAGTACTTC
j_call: TRBJ2-3; d_call: TRBD1; clone_size: NA; v_call: TRBV6-8; cdr3_aa: CASSYSFGQGSDTQYF; cdr3_nt: TGTGCCAGCAGTTACAGTTTCGGACAGGGGTCAGATACGCAGTATTTT
j_call: TRBJ2-7; d_call: NA; clone_size: once; v_call: TRBV5-1; cdr3_aa: CASSLDVGDPEVVPSYEQYF; cdr3_nt: TGCGCCAGCAGCTTGGACGTTGGGGACCCGGAGGTGGTGCCCTCCTACGAGCAGTACTTC
j_call: TRBJ2-3; d_call: NA; clone_size: once; v_call: TRBV6-9; cdr3_aa: CASRSQDTQYF; cdr3_nt: TGTGCCAGCAGAAGCCAAGATACGCAGTATTTT
j_call: TRBJ2-7; d_call: NA; clone_size: NA; v_call: TRBV18; cdr3_aa: CASSLRPHAYEQYF; cdr3_nt: TGTGCCAGCTCACTAAGACCACACGCCTACGAGCAGTACTTC
j_call: TRBJ1-5; d_call: NA; clone_size: NA; v_call: TRBV19; cdr3_aa: CASSIVSWNQPQHF; cdr3_nt: TGTGCCAGTAGTATAGTCAGTTGGAATCAGCCCCAGCATTTT
j_call: TRBJ2-7; d_call: NA; clone_size: NA; v_call: TRBV19; cdr3_aa: CASSREGQGSYEQYF; cdr3_nt: TGTGCCAGTAGTAGAGAGGGACAAGGGAGTTACGAGCAGTACTTC
j_call: TRBJ1-5; d_call: NA; clone_size: NA; v_call: TRBV19; cdr3_aa: CASSMEGYQPQHF; cdr3_nt: TGTGCCAGTAGTATGGAAGGGTATCAGCCCCAGCATTTT
j_call: TRBJ1-2; d_call: NA; clone_size: NA; v_call: TRBV29-1; cdr3_aa: CSVETTLYGYTF; cdr3_nt: TGCAGCGTTGAGACTACACTATATGGCTACACCTTC